These 24 T cell receptor beta chains share one sample of origin, sequenced in a study of blood T cell repertoires in COVID-19. Clones were sequenced by immunoSEQ multiplex PCR, and TCRdb holds only the in-frame ones, with some missing. Of about 210,000 clones listed, roughly 90% are singletons. The sample comprised PBMCs or T cells enriched from blood (not recorded which). These receptors originate from a man aged 18 to 30 with acute COVID-19.

In regard to this clone: Other nucleotide sequences in the sample specify the same CDR3. The gene calls are TRBV6-5 and TRBJ2-7; 11 bases line up with TRBD2. This CDR3 region has 14 residues. V trimming: 6 bases; J trimming: 4 bases; junction bases outside the gene matches: 5. In germline, CDR1 is MNHEY, CDR2 SVGAGI. CDR3 nucleotide sequence: TGTGCCAGCAGGCTAACTAGCGGGAGTTACGAGCAGTACTTC. Translation gives CASRLTSGSYEQYF.

This sequence joins TRBV11-2 and TRBJ2-1; no firm D call. The CDR3 totals 13 residues. The germline V and J ends were trimmed by 1 base and 4 bases, with 5 bases remaining between them. The germline gives CDR1 SGHAT, CDR2 FQNNGV. CDR3 sequence reads: CASSLGRYNEQFF. CDR3 DNA sequence: TGTGCCAGCAGCTTAGGCAGATACAATGAGCAGTTCTTC.

J is TRBJ2-1 and V is TRBV6-6, with 7 bases matching TRBD2. Germline V gives CDR1 MNHNY, CDR2 SVGAGI (reference sequence). With 5 bases clipped from V and 5 bases from J, the junction kept 6 bases outside the gene matches. The CDR3 runs to 14 residues. The CDR3 sequence is CASSPRLANNEQFF. DNA for the CDR3: TGTGCCAGCAGTCCCCGACTAGCCAACAATGAGCAGTTCTTC.

CDR3 region: CSAKDRDAIGYTF. CDR3 nucleotides: TGCAGCGCCAAGGACAGGGACGCTATCGGCTACACCTTC. The chain recombines TRBV29-1 with TRBJ1-2, with TRBD1 matching 8 bases. The CDR3 runs 13 residues. V lost 7 bases and J lost 8; bases outside the gene matches: 12. Germline V gene data show CDR1 as SQVTM and CDR2 as ANQGSEA.

The chain links TRBV5-1 to TRBJ2-7; D gene unclear. The CDR3 is 13 amino acids. The V end was cut by 1 base, the J end by 2 bases, with 7 bases between. Per the germline V gene, CDR1 is SGHRS and CDR2 is YFSETQ. CDR3 region: CASSLTAPYEQYF. The CDR3 DNA is TGCGCCAGCAGCTTGACAGCCCCCTACGAGCAGTACTTC.

There are a few counts of this clone. J is TRBJ2-5 and V is TRBV7-9; 10 nucleotides agree with TRBD1. After removal of 5 bases from V and 4 bases from J, the junction contained 10 bases not matched to a gene. CDR3 length: 16 amino acids. The V gene's germline CDR1 is SEHNR and CDR2 FQNEAQ (reference sequence). The CDR3 here is CASSPVGTGASETQYF. The DNA of the CDR3 is TGTGCCAGCAGCCCAGTGGGGACAGGGGCGTCAGAGACCCAGTACTTC.

This chain links TRBV3-1 (or the pseudogene TRBV3-2) with TRBJ1-1; TRBD1 is a possible D gene (6 bases). CDR3 length: 15 residues. CDR1 is LGHDT and CDR2 is YNNKEL in the germline V gene (reference sequence). V lost 0 bases and J lost 6, with 14 bases in between. CDR3 nucleotide sequence: TGTGCCAGCAGCCAAGATCTTGGGACAACCCCTGAAGCTTTCTTT. This encodes CASSQDLGTTPEAFF.

V usage is TRBV6-5 and J usage is TRBJ2-3; no reliable D call. In germline, CDR1 is MNHEY, CDR2 SVGAGI. The V end lost 4 bases, the J end lost 6 bases, and 8 bases lay between the germline ends. CDR3 length: 12 residues. This CDR3 reads CASSFARDTQYF. CDR3 sequence (DNA): TGTGCCAGCAGTTTTGCGCGGGATACGCAGTATTTT.

The V and J genes are TRBV7-9 and TRBJ2-1; 13 bases line up with TRBD2. This CDR3 region has 16 residues. Germline CDR1 is SEHNR and CDR2 is FQNEAQ (reference sequence). With 5 bases clipped from V and 8 bases from J, the junction kept 9 bases outside the gene matches. This CDR3 is CASSPTTSGRLYEQFF. DNA of the CDR3: TGTGCCAGCAGCCCCACGACTAGCGGGAGGTTGTATGAGCAGTTCTTC.

This clone appeared once. The rearrangement links TRBV28 to TRBJ1-1; possible D gene TRBD1, 5 bases. Germline loops: CDR1 MDHEN, CDR2 SYDVKM. This CDR3 spans 14 amino acids. Trimming took off 7 bases at V and 5 bases at J, with 17 bases between the two ends. The CDR3 nucleotides read TGTGCCAGCAAAACCCGGGGGGTCGAGACTGAAGCTTTCTTT. As protein: CASKTRGVETEAFF.

This clone was recorded only once. The chain uses TRBV28 and TRBJ2-2; D call uncertain. The V and J ends lost 5 bases and 7 bases respectively, with 14 bases between them. Germline-derived CDR1 and CDR2 are MDHEN and SYDVKM. This CDR3 region has 14 residues. The CDR3 loop reads CASSLTPTVGELFF. The DNA for the CDR3 is TGTGCCAGCAGTCTTACCCCTACGGTCGGGGAGCTGTTTTTT.

This chain links TRBV4-1 with TRBJ2-5; tentative D call: TRBD1 (6 bases). V lost 3 bases to trimming and J lost 5 bases, with 16 bases between them. The germline V gene encodes CDR1 MGHRA and CDR2 YSYEKL. This CDR3 is built from 15 residues. In DNA, the CDR3 is TGCGCCAGCAGCCATAGCGACAGGACGGCGGAGACCCAGTACTTC. Its translation: CASSHSDRTAETQYF.

The chain employs TRBV7-9 and TRBJ2-1; 9 bases line up with TRBD2. Germline V gives CDR1 SEHNR, CDR2 FQNEAQ (reference sequence). V dropped 9 bases and J dropped 1; count of bases not matched to a gene: 1. CDR3 size: 13 residues. CDR3 amino acids: CASSGSSYNEQFF. The CDR3 bases are TGTGCCAGTAGCGGGAGTTCCTACAATGAGCAGTTCTTC.

The gene calls are TRBV19 and TRBJ1-5; D is perhaps TRBD1 (6 bases). Germline V gene sequence: CDR1 LNHDA, CDR2 SQIVND (reference sequence). The CDR3 runs 15 residues. V shed 3 bases and J shed 2 bases, with 11 bases lying between them. CDR3 sequence: CASSMTPGGNQPQHF. The CDR3 coding sequence is TGTGCCAGTAGTATGACGCCAGGGGGCAATCAGCCCCAGCATTTT. The full variable domain, completed using reference TRBV19 and TRBJ1-5, is DGGITQSPKYLFRKEGQNVTLSCEQNLNHDAMYWYRQDPGQGLRLIYYSQIVNDFQKGDIAEGYSVSREKKESFPLTVTSAQKNPTAFYLCASSMTPGGNQPQHFGDGTRLSIL.

This rearrangement joins TRBV7-3 to TRBJ2-3; no clear D. CDR1 and CDR2 (germline): SGHTA, FQGTGA. V gave up 5 bases and J gave up 2 bases, with 8 bases separating them. This CDR3 spans 13 amino acids. The DNA of the CDR3 is TGTGCCAGCAGCATAGTTCCCACAGATACGCAGTATTTT. Its protein product is CASSIVPTDTQYF.

This sequence joins TRBV4-2 and TRBJ1-2, with 9 bases that match TRBD1. Germline CDR1 is LGHNA and CDR2 is YNFKEQ. This CDR3 region has 12 residues. The ends lost 3 bases at V and 8 bases at J; junction bases unmatched: 1. The CDR3 region has the DNA TGTGCCAGCAGCCAGGACAGGGGAGGCTACACCTTC. It is translated as CASSQDRGGYTF.

This clone has a single count. The chain uses TRBV11-2 and TRBJ2-1; 7 positions match TRBD2. The J segment lost 6 bases and the V segment lost 5 bases, leaving 13 bases of the junction unmatched. The CDR3 has 16 amino acids. CDR1 SGHAT and CDR2 FQNNGV come from the germline V gene. CDR3 bases: TGTGCCAGCAGCGCCCAACCCGGGACTATAGGCAATGAGCAGTTCTTC. Residues: CASSAQPGTIGNEQFF.

The chain has TRBV3-1 (or the pseudogene TRBV3-2) and TRBJ2-7; no clear D gene. V was shortened by 0 bases and J by 3 bases, with 12 bases between the two germline ends. CDR1 and CDR2 from the germline V gene are LGHDT and YNNKEL (reference sequence). The CDR3 is 15 residues long. The CDR3 here is CASSQDLQLNYEQYF. CDR3 DNA: TGTGCCAGCAGCCAAGATCTACAGCTCAACTACGAGCAGTACTTC.

J is TRBJ1-1 and V is TRBV12-3 or TRBV12-4, with a weak D call TRBD1 (6 bases). The CDR3 consists of 11 residues. V was clipped by 4 bases and J by 8 bases, with 8 bases between them. The CDR3 protein is CASSYTGEAFF. CDR3 nucleotide sequence: TGTGCCAGCAGTTACACAGGGGAAGCTTTCTTT.

This sequence joins TRBV2 and TRBJ1-1; TRBD1 matches 8 bases. This CDR3 is 15 amino acids long. Germline-derived CDR1 and CDR2 are SNHLY and FYNNEI. V was pared by 7 bases and J by 0 bases, with 7 bases of the junction left unmatched. The CDR3 bases are TGTGCCAGCAAGACAGGGGTTTCAGTGAACACTGAAGCTTTCTTT. Encoded protein: CASKTGVSVNTEAFF. Full variable domain (rest looked up from reference TRBV2 and TRBJ1-1): EPEVTQTPSHQVTQMGQEVILRCVPISNHLYFYWYRQILGQKVEFLVSFYNNEISEKSEIFDDQFSVERPDGSNFTLKIRSTKLEDSAMYFCASKTGVSVNTEAFFGQGTRLTVV.

The V and J genes are TRBV5-1 and TRBJ2-1; 7 nucleotides align to TRBD1. Per the germline V gene, CDR1 is SGHRS and CDR2 is YFSETQ. V lost 4 bases and J lost 7; bases outside the gene matches: 8. The CDR3 is made up of 14 amino acids. The CDR3 sequence is CASSLPGQLNEQFF. The CDR3 DNA follows: TGCGCCAGCAGCCTTCCGGGACAGCTAAATGAGCAGTTCTTC.

Only one count was recorded for this clone. The chain combines TRBV7-2 with TRBJ2-7, with D unresolved. Trimming cost V 4 bases and J 6 bases, with 22 bases left between them. The CDR3 is 16 residues long. Per the germline V gene, CDR1 is SGHTA and CDR2 is FQGNSA. CDR3 sequence (DNA): TGTGCCAGCAGCTGGCTGAGGAATAGTAACCCCAGCGAGCAGTACTTC. Protein: CASSWLRNSNPSEQYF. Full variable domain (outside the CDR3, taken from reference TRBV7-2 and TRBJ2-7): GAGVSQSPSNKVTEKGKDVELRCDPISGHTALYWYRQSLGQGLEFLIYFQGNSAPDKSGLPSDRFSAERTGGSVSTLTIQRTQQEDSAVYLCASSWLRNSNPSEQYFGPGTRLTVT.

This chain connects TRBV19 to TRBJ2-4; D is undetermined. The CDR3 sequence is 13 residues long. Germline V CDR1 and CDR2: LNHDA, SQIVND (reference sequence). V was trimmed by 3 bases and J by 4 bases, leaving 7 bases between them. The CDR3 is CASSISRKNIQYF. The CDR3 region has the DNA TGTGCCAGTAGTATCTCTCGGAAAAACATTCAGTACTTC.

The chain uses TRBV7-9 and TRBJ2-2; tentatively, D is TRBD2 (5 bases). Trimming removed 9 bases from V and 0 bases from J, with 17 bases in between. Germline CDR1 is SEHNR and CDR2 is FQNEAQ (reference sequence). The CDR3 contains 16 residues. CDR3 sequence reads: CASWAGAHANTGELFF. The CDR3 DNA reads as TGTGCCAGTTGGGCGGGCGCCCACGCGAACACCGGGGAGCTGTTTTTT.